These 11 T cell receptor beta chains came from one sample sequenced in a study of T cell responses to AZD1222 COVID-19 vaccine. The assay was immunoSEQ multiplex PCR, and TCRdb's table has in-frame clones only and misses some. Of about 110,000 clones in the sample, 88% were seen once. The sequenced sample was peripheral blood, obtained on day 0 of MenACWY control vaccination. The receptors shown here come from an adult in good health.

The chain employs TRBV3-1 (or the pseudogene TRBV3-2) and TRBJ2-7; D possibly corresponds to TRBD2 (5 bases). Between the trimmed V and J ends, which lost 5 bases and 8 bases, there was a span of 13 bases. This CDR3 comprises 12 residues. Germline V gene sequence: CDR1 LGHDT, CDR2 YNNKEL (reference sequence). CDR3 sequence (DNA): TGTGCCAGCAGCTCCCCCGGAGGCCAGCAGTACTTC. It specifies CASSSPGGQQYF.

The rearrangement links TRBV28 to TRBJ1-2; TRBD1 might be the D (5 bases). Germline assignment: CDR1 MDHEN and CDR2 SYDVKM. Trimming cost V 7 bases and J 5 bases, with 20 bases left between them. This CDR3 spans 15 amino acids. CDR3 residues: CASIPGGSERYGYTF. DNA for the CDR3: TGTGCCAGCATCCCCGGGGGTAGTGAGAGGTATGGCTACACCTTC.

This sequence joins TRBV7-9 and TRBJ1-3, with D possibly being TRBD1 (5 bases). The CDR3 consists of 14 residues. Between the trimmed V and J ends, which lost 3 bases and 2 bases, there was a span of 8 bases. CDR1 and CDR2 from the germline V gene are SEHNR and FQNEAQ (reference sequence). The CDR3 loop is CASSLLGAGNTIYF. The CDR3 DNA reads TGTGCCAGCAGCTTGTTGGGGGCTGGAAACACCATATATTTT.

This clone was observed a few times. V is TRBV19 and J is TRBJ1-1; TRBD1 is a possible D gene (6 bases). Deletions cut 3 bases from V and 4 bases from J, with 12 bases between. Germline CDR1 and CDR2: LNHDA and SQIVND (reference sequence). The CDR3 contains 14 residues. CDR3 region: CASSILGRGTEAFF. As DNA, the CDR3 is TGTGCCAGTAGTATCCTGGGCAGGGGCACTGAAGCTTTCTTT.

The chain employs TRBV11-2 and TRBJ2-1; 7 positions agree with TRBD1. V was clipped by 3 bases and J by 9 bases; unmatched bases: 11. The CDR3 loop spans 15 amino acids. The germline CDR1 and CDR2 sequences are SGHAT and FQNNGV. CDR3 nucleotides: TGTGCCAGCAGCTTCCCTGGGGGACAGCAAACTGAGCAGTTCTTC. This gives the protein CASSFPGGQQTEQFF.

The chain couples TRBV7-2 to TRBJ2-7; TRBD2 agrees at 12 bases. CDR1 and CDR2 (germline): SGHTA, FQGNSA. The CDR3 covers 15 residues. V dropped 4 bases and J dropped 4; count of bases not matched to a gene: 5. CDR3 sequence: CASSYRTSGVYEQYF. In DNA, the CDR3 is TGTGCCAGCAGCTACCGGACTAGCGGGGTATACGAGCAGTACTTC. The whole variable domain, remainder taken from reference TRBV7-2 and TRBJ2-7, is GAGVSQSPSNKVTEKGKDVELRCDPISGHTALYWYRQSLGQGLEFLIYFQGNSAPDKSGLPSDRFSAERTGGSVSTLTIQRTQQEDSAVYLCASSYRTSGVYEQYFGPGTRLTVT.

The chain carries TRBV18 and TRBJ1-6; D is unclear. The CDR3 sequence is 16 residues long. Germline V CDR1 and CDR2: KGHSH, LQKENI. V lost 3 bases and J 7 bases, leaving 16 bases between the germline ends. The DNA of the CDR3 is TGTGCCAGCTCACCCTTCGTGGCAGCGACAAATTCACCCCTCCACTTT. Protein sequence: CASSPFVAATNSPLHF.

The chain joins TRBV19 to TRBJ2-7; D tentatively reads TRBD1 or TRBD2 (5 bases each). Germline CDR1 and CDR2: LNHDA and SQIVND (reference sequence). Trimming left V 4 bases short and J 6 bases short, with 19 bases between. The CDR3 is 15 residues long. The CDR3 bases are TGTGCCAGTAGTACCCGTCCGGGGCGCATCTTCGAGCAGTACTTC. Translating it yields CASSTRPGRIFEQYF.

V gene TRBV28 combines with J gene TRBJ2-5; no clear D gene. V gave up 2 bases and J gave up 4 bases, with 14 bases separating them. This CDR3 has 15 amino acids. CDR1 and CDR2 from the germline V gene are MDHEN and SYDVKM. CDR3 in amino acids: CASSLTYKAPETQYF. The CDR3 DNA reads TGTGCCAGCAGTTTAACCTATAAGGCCCCAGAGACCCAGTACTTC.

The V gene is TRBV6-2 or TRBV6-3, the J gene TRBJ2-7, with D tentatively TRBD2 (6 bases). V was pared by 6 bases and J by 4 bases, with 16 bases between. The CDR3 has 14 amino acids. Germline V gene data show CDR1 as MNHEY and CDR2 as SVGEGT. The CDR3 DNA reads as TGTGCCAGCAGCGATGCGGGACCGAGATACGAGCAGTACTTC. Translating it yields CASSDAGPRYEQYF.

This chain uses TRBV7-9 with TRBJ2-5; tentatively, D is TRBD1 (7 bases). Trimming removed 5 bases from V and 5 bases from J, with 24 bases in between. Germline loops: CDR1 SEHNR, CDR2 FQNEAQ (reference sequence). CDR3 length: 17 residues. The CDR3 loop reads CASSPTSDRWGAETQYF. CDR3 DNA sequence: TGTGCCAGCAGCCCGACCTCGGACAGGTGGGGGGCGGAGACCCAGTACTTC.